The 22 T cell receptor beta chains in this list originate from one sample, sequenced in a study of identical twins. Using its own MiXCR run on the 5' RACE reads, TCRdb lists one record per CDR3 protein. The sample holds 200,000 to 250,000 distinct CDR3 sequences, 7% seen once. The same data also went into a second study, on yellow fever vaccine responses in identical twins.

Source material: memory (CD45RO+) T cells sorted from blood. The receptors originated from a woman between 18 and 29 years old in good health.

This clonotype was observed a few times. The CDR3 reads CASKLATDTQYF. CDR3 nucleotide sequence: TGTGCCAGCAAATTAGCAACAGATACGCAGTATTTT. V gene TRBV28 combines with J gene TRBJ2-3; no reliable D call. V lost 7 bases and J lost 3, with 8 bases in between. This CDR3 comprises 12 residues. Germline lookup yields CDR1 MDHEN and CDR2 SYDVKM.

This clonotype was detected ten times or more. The chain carries TRBV20-1 and TRBJ2-1; 8 bases fit TRBD2. The CDR3 loop spans 13 amino acids. CDR1 and CDR2 from the germline V gene are DFQATT and SNEGSKA (reference sequence). Losses at the gene ends were 8 bases for V and 9 bases for J; bases not matched to a gene: 12. In DNA, the CDR3 is TGCAGTCCGGGGGGGGAGAACGATCGTGAGCAGTTCTTC. Translating gives CSPGGENDREQFF.

This clonotype was seen a few times. The chain couples TRBV5-5 to TRBJ1-6; 9 bases match TRBD1. This CDR3 has 18 amino acids. Germline V gene sequence: CDR1 SGHKS, CDR2 YYEKEE (reference sequence). Trimming removed 7 bases from V and 7 bases from J; junction bases left unmatched: 18. The CDR3 DNA reads TGTGCCAGCGAGCCCATATGGAGCTTCGGGACAGGGAATTCACCCCTCCACTTT. Protein sequence: CASEPIWSFGTGNSPLHF.

This clonotype was detected ten times or more. The chain uses TRBV6-2 or TRBV6-3 and TRBJ2-2, with D maybe TRBD2 (6 bases). Germline assignment: CDR1 MNHEY and CDR2 SVGEGT. Trimming took off 0 bases at V and 6 bases at J, with 11 bases between the two ends. The CDR3 covers 15 residues. The CDR3 sequence is CASSYSEEGPGELFF. CDR3 sequence (DNA): TGTGCCAGCAGTTACTCGGAGGAGGGACCCGGGGAGCTGTTTTTT.

This clonotype has more than one count but fewer than ten. V usage is TRBV28 and J usage is TRBJ2-4, with no clear D. V was clipped by 5 bases and J by 7 bases, with 12 bases between them. CDR1 MDHEN and CDR2 SYDVKM come from the germline V gene. This CDR3 region has 13 residues. CDR3 sequence: CASSTGPTNIQYF. CDR3 nucleotide sequence: TGTGCCAGCAGTACCGGCCCCACGAACATTCAGTACTTC.

At least ten counts were recorded for this clonotype. The rearrangement joins TRBV29-1 to TRBJ2-2, with no clear D. The V gene's germline CDR1 is SQVTM and CDR2 ANQGSEA. Trimming took 2 bases from V and 6 from J, leaving 7 bases between them. This CDR3 has 12 residues. CDR3 protein: CSVESLSGELFF. The CDR3 region has the DNA TGCAGCGTTGAATCCCTGTCCGGGGAGCTGTTTTTT.

The table lists this clonotype with many counts. The CDR3 sequence is CASSQVGLTDTQYF. CDR3 in DNA: TGTGCCAGCAGCCAAGTGGGGCTAACAGATACGCAGTATTTT. The V call is TRBV3-1, the J call TRBJ2-3; TRBD1 is a possible D gene (5 bases). Per germline, CDR1 LGHDT and CDR2 YNNKEL (reference sequence). This CDR3 is built from 14 residues. Between the trimmed V and J ends, which lost 1 base and 3 bases, there was a span of 8 bases.

This clonotype occurred many times. V gene TRBV19 combines with J gene TRBJ2-3; 10 bases are a match to TRBD2. This CDR3 spans 14 amino acids. V dropped 4 bases and J dropped 3; count of bases not matched to a gene: 1. Per the germline V gene, CDR1 is LNHDA and CDR2 is SQIVND (reference sequence). CDR3 in amino acids: CASSTSGSTDTQYF. The CDR3 nucleotides read TGTGCCAGTAGTACTAGCGGGAGTACAGATACGCAGTATTTT.

This clonotype was seen many times. V gene TRBV5-1 combines with J gene TRBJ2-1; D not certain. Looked up from germline, CDR1 is SGHRS and CDR2 is YFSETQ. The V and J ends lost 4 bases and 6 bases respectively, with 14 bases between them. CDR3 size: 14 residues. CDR3: CASSLLRASNEQFF. The CDR3 DNA is TGCGCCAGCAGCCTACTCCGCGCCAGCAATGAGCAGTTCTTC.

This clonotype was observed at least ten times. The V gene is TRBV5-1, the J gene TRBJ1-2; possible D gene TRBD1, 5 bases. The V end was cut by 0 bases, the J end by 6 bases, with 15 bases between. The CDR3 contains 15 residues. Germline assignment: CDR1 SGHRS and CDR2 YFSETQ. The CDR3 sequence: CASSLEQGGINGYTF. The CDR3 nucleotides read TGCGCCAGCAGCTTGGAGCAGGGAGGTATAAATGGCTACACCTTC.

The chain carries TRBV28 and TRBJ2-1; a weak D match, TRBD2 (5 bases). V shed 2 bases and J shed 8 bases, with 16 bases lying between them. Germline V CDR1 and CDR2: MDHEN, SYDVKM. The CDR3 runs 15 residues. The CDR3 coding sequence is TGTGCCAGCAGTTTAGAGGAAGGGAGATACGATGAGCAGTTCTTC. Protein product: CASSLEEGRYDEQFF.

This clonotype was found many times. V is TRBV12-3 or TRBV12-4 and J is TRBJ1-5; D remains ambiguous. This CDR3 region has 14 residues. V was clipped by 6 bases and J by 0 bases, with 9 bases between them. CDR3 region: CASRTQSSNQPQHF. Written as DNA, the CDR3 is TGTGCCAGCAGGACACAGAGTAGCAATCAGCCCCAGCATTTT.

This clonotype was counted at least ten times. The V gene is TRBV5-1, the J gene TRBJ2-1, with 7 bases identical to TRBD1. The V gene's germline CDR1 is SGHRS and CDR2 YFSETQ. This CDR3 spans 15 amino acids. Trimming took 0 bases from V and 2 from J; bases not matched to a gene: 2. CDR3 bases: TGCGCCAGCAGCTTGGGGGACAGACCCTACAATGAGCAGTTCTTC. This sequence encodes CASSLGDRPYNEQFF.

This clonotype showed up just a few times. The chain uses TRBV5-1 and TRBJ2-7; possibly TRBD2 for D (6 bases). V was trimmed by 1 base and J by 6 bases, leaving 14 bases between them. Germline CDR1 SGHRS, CDR2 YFSETQ. The CDR3 is 14 residues long. CDR3 loop: CASSLRGENFEQYV. CDR3 DNA sequence: TGCGCCAGCAGCTTGCGCGGGGAGAACTTCGAGCAGTACGTC.

V is TRBV5-6 and J is TRBJ1-1; unclear D gene. There are 11 residues in the CDR3. Germline values: CDR1 SGHDT, CDR2 YYEEEE. V was trimmed by 0 bases and J by 8 bases, leaving 5 bases between them. The CDR3 DNA follows: TGTGCCAGCAGCTTGGGTATAGAAGCTTTCTTT. Protein sequence: CASSLGIEAFF.

Ten or more counts support this clonotype. The DNA of the CDR3 is TGTGCCAGCAGGACGGACAGGGGCACTGAAGCTTTCTTT. Protein product: CASRTDRGTEAFF. This chain connects TRBV2 to TRBJ1-1; 9 bases agree with TRBD1. The CDR3 loop spans 13 amino acids. V lost 6 bases to trimming and J lost 4 bases; unmatched junction nucleotides: 3. Germline CDR1 SNHLY, CDR2 FYNNEI.

The chain couples TRBV11-2 to TRBJ2-7; TRBD2 matches at 11 bases. Trimming cost V 1 base and J 5 bases; bases outside gene matches: 4. This CDR3 spans 15 amino acids. Germline V gives CDR1 SGHAT, CDR2 FQNNGV. CDR3 amino acids: CASSLGLAGNNEQYF. The DNA for the CDR3 is TGTGCCAGCAGCTTAGGACTAGCGGGAAACAACGAGCAGTACTTC.

This clonotype was counted at least ten times. The chain joins TRBV7-8 to TRBJ1-2; a weak D match, TRBD1 (6 bases). CDR3 length: 13 residues. CDR1 is SGHVS, CDR2 FQNEAQ, per germline. V lost 0 bases and J lost 5, with 7 bases in between. CDR3 sequence: CASSLATGYGYTF. In DNA form, the CDR3 reads TGTGCCAGCAGCTTAGCGACAGGTTATGGCTACACCTTC. Complete variable domain (other parts from reference TRBV7-8 and TRBJ1-2): GAGVSQSPRYKVAKRGQDVALRCDPISGHVSLFWYQQALGQGPEFLTYFQNEAQLDKSGLPSDRFFAERPEGSVSTLKIQRTQQEDSAVYLCASSLATGYGYTFGSGTRLTVV.

This clonotype occurred many times. V is TRBV24-1 and J is TRBJ2-5; D gene unclear. Trimming stripped 4 bases from V and 5 bases from J, with 13 bases between. The CDR3 is 14 residues long. Germline loops: CDR1 KGHDR, CDR2 SFDVKD. CDR3 nucleotide sequence: TGTGCCACCAGTGACCCAACCCCGCCCGAGACCCAGTACTTC. This encodes CATSDPTPPETQYF.

This clonotype was detected many times. The CDR3 here is CSARRQGYEQYF. DNA of the CDR3: TGCAGTGCTAGAAGACAGGGCTACGAGCAGTACTTC. The V call is TRBV20-1, the J call TRBJ2-7; the match to TRBD1 covers 7 bases. The CDR3 totals 12 residues. The V and J ends lost 2 bases and 3 bases, in that order; junction bases with no gene match: 1. The V gene's germline CDR1 is DFQATT and CDR2 SNEGSKA (reference sequence).

Ten or more counts support this clonotype. CDR3 bases: TGTGCCAGCAGCTTAGTCGAAATAATGAACACTGAAGCTTTCTTT. As protein: CASSLVEIMNTEAFF. V gene TRBV7-6 combines with J gene TRBJ1-1, with D hard to call. V lost 1 base and J 0 bases, leaving 9 bases between the germline ends. In germline, CDR1 is SGHVS, CDR2 FNYEAQ. The CDR3 sequence is 15 residues long.

The chain has TRBV6-1 and TRBJ1-3; the D gene is possibly TRBD1 (5 bases). The germline V gene encodes CDR1 MNHNS and CDR2 SASEGT. V was pared by 7 bases and J by 4 bases, with 23 bases between. The CDR3 is 17 residues long. The CDR3 sequence is CASTAHVMGRGGNTIYF. The CDR3 DNA reads TGTGCCAGCACCGCACATGTAATGGGAAGGGGCGGAAACACCATATATTTT.